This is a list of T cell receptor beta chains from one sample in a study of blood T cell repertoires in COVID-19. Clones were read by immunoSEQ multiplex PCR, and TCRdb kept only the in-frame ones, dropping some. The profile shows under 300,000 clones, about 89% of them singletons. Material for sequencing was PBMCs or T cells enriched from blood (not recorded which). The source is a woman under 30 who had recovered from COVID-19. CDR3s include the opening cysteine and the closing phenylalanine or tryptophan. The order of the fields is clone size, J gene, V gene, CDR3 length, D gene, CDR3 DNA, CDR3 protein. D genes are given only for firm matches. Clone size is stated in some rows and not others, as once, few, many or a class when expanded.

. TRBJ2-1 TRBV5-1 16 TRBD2 TGCGCCAGCAAAACTATCCCTAGCGGGAGTGTCAATGAGCAGTTCTTC CASKTIPSGSVNEQFF
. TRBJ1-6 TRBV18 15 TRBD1 TGTGCCAGCTCACCCCGACAGGGGGCTAATTCACCCCTCCACTTT CASSPRQGANSPLHF
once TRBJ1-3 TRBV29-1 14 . TGCAGCGTTGCCCCGCGGTTGTCTGGAAACACCATATATTTT CSVAPRLSGNTIYF
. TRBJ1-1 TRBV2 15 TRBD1 TGTGCCAGCAGTGACCAGGGGGCTTTGAACACTGAAGCTTTCTTT CASSDQGALNTEAFF
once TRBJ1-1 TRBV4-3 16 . TGCGCCAGCAGCCAAGACCGTAGTCCTCCGGACACTGAAGCTTTCTTT CASSQDRSPPDTEAFF
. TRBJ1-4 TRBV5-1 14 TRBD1 TGCGCCAGCAGCTTACAGGGGGAGGGTGAAAAACTGTTTTTT CASSLQGEGEKLFF
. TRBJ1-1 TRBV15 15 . TGTGCCACCAGCAGAGGTGGGGGGATGAACACTGAAGCTTTCTTT CATSRGGGMNTEAFF
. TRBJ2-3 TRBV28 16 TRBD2 TGTGCCAGCAGTTTTTCCTTGGCGGGAGGCACAGATACGCAGTATTTT CASSFSLAGGTDTQYF
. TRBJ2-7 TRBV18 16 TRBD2 TGTGCCAGCTCCGGGATTAGCGGGGAATCCTCCTACGAGCAGTACTTC CASSGISGESSYEQYF
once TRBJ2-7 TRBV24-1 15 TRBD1 TGTGCCACCAGTTTATCCGGGACAGGGGGGCGTAGGCAGTACTTC CATSLSGTGGRRQYF
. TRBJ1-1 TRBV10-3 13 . TGTGCCATCACTCCGGAGGTTAACACTGAAGCTTTCTTT CAITPEVNTEAFF
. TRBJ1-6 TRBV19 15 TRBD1 TGTGCCAGTAGCCAACCCGGGACAGGAAATTCACCCCTCCACTTT CASSQPGTGNSPLHF
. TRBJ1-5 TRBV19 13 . TGTGCCAGTAGTGAGGGGAGGAATCAGCCCCAGCATTTT CASSEGRNQPQHF
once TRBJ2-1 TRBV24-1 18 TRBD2 TGTGCCACCAGTGATTCTTCACGACTAGCGGGGGCTGACAATGAGCAGTTCTTC CATSDSSRLAGADNEQFF
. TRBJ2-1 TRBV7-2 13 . TGTGCCAGCAGTTCACAGGGGGGGTCCGAGCAGTTCTTC CASSSQGGSEQFF
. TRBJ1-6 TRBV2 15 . TGTGCCAGCAGTGACTCGCAGGTTCACAATTCACCCCTCCACTTT CASSDSQVHNSPLHF
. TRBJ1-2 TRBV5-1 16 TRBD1 TGCGCCAGCAGCTTGGAGGGGACAGGGTTTCGCTATGGCTACACCTTC CASSLEGTGFRYGYTF
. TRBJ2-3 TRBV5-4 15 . TGTGCCAGCAGCTTGGGAGGCAGGGACACAGATACGCAGTATTTT CASSLGGRDTDTQYF
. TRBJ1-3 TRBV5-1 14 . TGCGCCAGCAGCTCTACAGTTAGTGGAAACACCATATATTTT CASSSTVSGNTIYF
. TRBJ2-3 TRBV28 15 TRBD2 TGTGCCAGCAGTTTATGGCGGGAGCGAACAGATACGCAGTATTTT CASSLWRERTDTQYF
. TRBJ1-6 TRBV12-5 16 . TGTGCTAGTGGATTCCTCCTAGGGACACAACATTCACCCCTCCACTTT CASGFLLGTQHSPLHF
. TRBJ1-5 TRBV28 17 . TGTGCCAGCAGTTCCGGAGGCGGGGGTTATAGCAATCAGCCCCAGCATTTT CASSSGGGGYSNQPQHF
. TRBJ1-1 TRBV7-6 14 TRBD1 TGTGCCAGCAGCGCGGACAGGGGAGGCACTGAAGCTTTCTTT CASSADRGGTEAFF
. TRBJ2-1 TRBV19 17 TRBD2 TGTGCCAGTAGTATATCAGGAACTAGCGGATCCTACAATGAGCAGTTCTTC CASSISGTSGSYNEQFF
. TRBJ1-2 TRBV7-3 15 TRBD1 TGTGCCAGCAGCTCGACAGGGGCCACGGTCAATGGCTACACCTTC CASSSTGATVNGYTF
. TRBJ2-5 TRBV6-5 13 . TGTGCCAGCAGGGACTACAATGGGGGGACCCAGTACTTC CASRDYNGGTQYF
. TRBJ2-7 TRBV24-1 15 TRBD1 TGTGCCACCAGTGTTAGGGGGCTATTCTTCCACGAGCAGTACTTC CATSVRGLFFHEQYF
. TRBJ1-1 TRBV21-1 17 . TGTGCCAGCAGCAAAGGTAGGGAGGGTGAGCTCTATGCTGAAGCTTTCTTT CASSKGREGELYAEAFF
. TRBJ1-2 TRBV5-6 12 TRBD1 TGTGCCAGCAGTCCGACAGGGGTAGGCTACACCTTC CASSPTGVGYTF
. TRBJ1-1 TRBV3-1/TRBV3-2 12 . TGTGCCAGCAGCCTTTTTGGGGGCTCAGCTTTCTTT CASSLFGGSAFF
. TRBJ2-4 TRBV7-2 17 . TGTGCCAGCAGCTCGGAGCGGTCGGGGGTGGGCAAAAACATTCAGTACTTC CASSSERSGVGKNIQYF
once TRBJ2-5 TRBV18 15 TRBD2 TGTGCCAGCTCATCCGGGACTAGCGGCCAAGAGACCCAGTACTTC CASSSGTSGQETQYF
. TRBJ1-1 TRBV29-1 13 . TGCAGCGTTGAATTTATGTCGAACACTGAAGCTTTCTTT CSVEFMSNTEAFF
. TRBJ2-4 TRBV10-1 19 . TGCGCCAGGATACGGAGCCTGGGGCTTGTGTGTGAAGTCAAAAACATTCAGTACTTC CARIRSLGLVCEVKNIQYF
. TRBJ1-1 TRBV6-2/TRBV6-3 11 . TGTGCCAGCAGTCTGGACTTGCAAGCTTTCTTT CASSLDLQAFF
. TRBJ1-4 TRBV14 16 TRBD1 TGTGCCAGCAGCCAAGATCACGAGACAGGGGTTGAAAAACTGTTTTTT CASSQDHETGVEKLFF
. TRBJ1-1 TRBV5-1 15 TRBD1 TGCGCCAGCAGCTTAATCCAGGGGGCTGGAACTGAAGCTTTCTTT CASSLIQGAGTEAFF
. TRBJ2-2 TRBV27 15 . TGTGCCAACCCCGCCGGGGGAGTACACACCGGGGAGCTGTTTTTT CANPAGGVHTGELFF
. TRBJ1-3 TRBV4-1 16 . TGCGCCAGCAGCCAATCACTCGTGGTTCCGGGAAACACCATATATTTT CASSQSLVVPGNTIYF
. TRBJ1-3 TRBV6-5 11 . TGTGCCAGTTCGAGAGGAAACACCATATATTTT CASSRGNTIYF
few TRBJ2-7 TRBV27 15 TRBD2 TGTGCCAGCAGCGTTAGAAGCGGGAGACTCTACGAGCAGTACTTC CASSVRSGRLYEQYF
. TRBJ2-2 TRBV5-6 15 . TGTGCCAGCAGCTTTATAAGCGACTTCACCGGGGAGCTGTTTTTT CASSFISDFTGELFF
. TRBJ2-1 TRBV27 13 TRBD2 TGTGCCAGCAGACCGCGGGGGGGAATTGAGCAGTTCTTC CASRPRGGIEQFF
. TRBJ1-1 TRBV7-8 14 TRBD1 TGTGCCAGCAGCCACGGACAGGGAGGCACTGAAGCTTTCTTT CASSHGQGGTEAFF
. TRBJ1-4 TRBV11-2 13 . TGTGCCAGCAGCTTAGGCGGGAGTGAAAAACTGTTTTTT CASSLGGSEKLFF
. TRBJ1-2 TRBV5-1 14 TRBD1 TGCGCCAGCAGCGCGGGACAGGGATTCTATGGCTACACCTTC CASSAGQGFYGYTF
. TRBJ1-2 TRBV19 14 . TGTGCCAGTAGTCCGGGGCAGGGGAACTATGGCTACACCTTC CASSPGQGNYGYTF